This T cell receptor beta chain was captured in a study of blood T cell repertoires in COVID-19. Study in general: Samples came from the United States, Italy and Spain, spanning acute and convalescent COVID-19.

The CDR3 totals 13 residues. Per the germline V gene, CDR1 is SEHNR and CDR2 is FQNEAQ (reference sequence). Trimming took 5 bases from V and 7 from J, leaving 11 bases between them. Sequencing used immunoSEQ multiplex PCR; TCRdb keeps in-frame clones, though not all of them. Here the sample spans about 100,000 clones, just under 80% being singletons. Source material: peripheral blood. The chain links TRBV7-9 to TRBJ2-2, with D maybe TRBD2 (5 bases). The origin of this receptor is a woman aged 70 to 79 with acute or convalescent COVID-19. CDR3 sequence (DNA): TGTGCCAGCAGCCGGACGGAGGTCGGGGAGCTGTTTTTT. It specifies CASSRTEVGELFF.